These 14 T cell receptor beta chains came from one sample sequenced in a study of shared clonotypes between healthy human individuals. The method was immunoSEQ multiplex PCR; TCRdb's version includes in-frame clones alone and lacks a portion of them. This sample has over 95,000 clones, with around 73% found just once. The material sequenced was memory CD8+ T cells sorted from blood. The sample's subset: CD45RO+ cells pooled with CCR7-negative TemRA cells. The source is a woman aged 30 to 39 in good health.

This clone was seen ten or more times. The gene calls are TRBV5-1 and TRBJ1-1; D perhaps matches TRBD1 (5 bases). Germline assignment: CDR1 SGHRS and CDR2 YFSETQ. This CDR3 spans 16 amino acids. The V end lost 1 base, the J end lost 1 base, and 14 bases lay between the germline ends. This chain's CDR3 is CASSLTRRRENTEAFF. The CDR3 nucleotides read TGCGCCAGCAGCTTGACTCGCCGCAGGGAGAACACTGAAGCTTTCTTT.

The chain recombines TRBV7-2 with TRBJ2-1; D is uncertain. V was clipped by 4 bases and J by 8 bases, with 12 bases between them. This CDR3 region has 13 residues. Per the germline V gene, CDR1 is SGHTA and CDR2 is FQGNSA. The CDR3 reads CASSSRADYEQFF. The CDR3 DNA is TGTGCCAGCAGCTCCCGGGCAGACTATGAGCAGTTCTTC.

About this clone: Since a much larger clone is just one base distant, this may be a read error. Other DNA sequences in this specimen translate into the identical CDR3. The J gene is TRBJ2-7, the V gene TRBV2; TRBD2 agrees at 10 bases. Germline CDR1 SNHLY, CDR2 FYNNEI. The CDR3 spans 15 residues. The ends lost 2 bases at V and 3 bases at J; junction bases unmatched: 4. The CDR3 DNA reads as TGTGCCAGCAGTGAAAGGACTAGCGGTCTCTACGAGCAGTACTTC. Its translation is CASSERTSGLYEQYF.

This clone was found many times. The rearrangement joins TRBV23-1 to TRBJ2-4; D possibly matches TRBD1 or TRBD2 (5 bases each). TRBV23-1 is given ORF status, its function remaining uncertain. The length of the CDR3 is 16 residues. Trimming cost V 4 bases and J 6 bases, with 19 bases left between them. CDR3 nucleotide sequence: TGCGCCAGCAGTCTACATGGGACGGGGTTGGGAAACATTCAGTACTTC. Its protein is CASSLHGTGLGNIQYF.

This clone was recorded a few times. The CDR3: CASSFLAGTYEQYF. For the CDR3, the DNA is TGTGCCAGCAGCTTTCTAGCGGGAACCTACGAGCAGTACTTC. The V and J genes are TRBV11-1 and TRBJ2-7; 9 bases fit TRBD2. CDR1 and CDR2 (germline): SGHAT, FQDESV (reference sequence). J gave up 2 bases and V 3 bases, and 2 bases lay outside the gene matches. The CDR3 is 14 amino acids. Combining the CDR3 with reference TRBV11-1 and TRBJ2-7 gives the whole variable domain EAEVAQSPRYKITEKSQAVAFWCDPISGHATLYWYRQILGQGPELLVQFQDESVVDDSQLPKDRFSAERLKGVDSTLKIQPAELGDSAMYLCASSFLAGTYEQYFGPGTRLTVT.

The chain uses TRBV6-1 and TRBJ1-1; TRBD1 matches 7 bases. The germline gives CDR1 MNHNS, CDR2 SASEGT. V lost 3 bases and J lost 6; bases outside the gene matches: 10. CDR3 size: 15 residues. The CDR3 loop reads CASSDATGIIAEAFF. CDR3 sequence (DNA): TGTGCCAGCAGTGACGCGACAGGGATCATCGCTGAAGCTTTCTTT.

This clone was seen more than once but under ten times. The chain links TRBV7-1 to TRBJ2-1; maybe TRBD1 (6 bases). TRBV7-1 qualifies as an ORF whose function is uncertain. The CDR3 runs to 16 residues. Trimming took off 4 bases at V and 7 bases at J, with 20 bases between the two ends. The CDR3 spells CASSLGPGVIWNEQFF. The CDR3 DNA reads as TGTGCCAGCAGCTTAGGTCCAGGGGTAATTTGGAATGAGCAGTTCTTC.

J is TRBJ2-7 and V is TRBV28; no definite D call. The CDR3 runs to 13 residues. In germline, CDR1 is MDHEN, CDR2 SYDVKM. With 7 bases removed from V and 3 bases from J, the gap between germline ends came to 13 bases. CDR3 in DNA: TGTGCCAGCACTTCCACCAAAAGCTACGAGCAGTACTTC. This sequence encodes CASTSTKSYEQYF.

The J gene is TRBJ2-1, the V gene TRBV7-6; D possibly corresponds to TRBD1 (5 bases). The germline V gene encodes CDR1 SGHVS and CDR2 FNYEAQ. This CDR3 spans 16 amino acids. Trimming cost V 5 bases and J 1 base, with 15 bases left between them. The CDR3 DNA sequence: TGTGCCAGCAGCCAAGAAGTATCAGGGTCCTACAATGAGCAGTTCTTC. It encodes CASSQEVSGSYNEQFF.

The chain has TRBV28 and TRBJ2-3, with 7 bases matching TRBD1. The CDR3 spans 15 residues. With 3 bases clipped from V and 5 bases from J, the junction kept 8 bases outside the gene matches. Germline V CDR1 and CDR2: MDHEN, SYDVKM. The CDR3 here is CASSLFRGRLDTQYF. For the CDR3, the DNA is TGTGCCAGCAGTTTGTTTAGGGGGCGATTAGATACGCAGTATTTT.

The rearrangement uses TRBV28 and TRBJ1-2; D might be TRBD1 (6 bases). There are 18 residues in the CDR3. From germline, CDR1 is MDHEN and CDR2 SYDVKM. V gave up 2 bases and J gave up 9 bases, with 28 bases separating them. The CDR3 spells CASSLVSFFGGQLHRYTF. Here the CDR3 DNA reads TGTGCCAGCAGTTTAGTATCCTTTTTCGGGGGGCAACTCCATCGCTACACCTTC.

The chain combines TRBV6-6 with TRBJ1-4; D is undetermined. V was trimmed by 2 bases and J by 0 bases, leaving 7 bases between them. Germline CDR1 and CDR2: MNHNY and SVGAGI (reference sequence). This CDR3 spans 15 amino acids. CDR3 sequence (DNA): TGTGCCAGCAGTTACGGAGGAGCAACTAATGAAAAACTGTTTTTT. This gives the protein CASSYGGATNEKLFF.

This sequence joins TRBV7-9 and TRBJ1-1; D is uncertain. V lost 5 bases to trimming and J lost 1 base, with 14 bases between them. CDR3 length: 15 residues. CDR1 and CDR2 (germline): SEHNR, FQNEAQ (reference sequence). CDR3 DNA: TGTGCCAGCAGCCCTGCCTTAGCAGGGAACACTGAAGCTTTCTTT. Protein product: CASSPALAGNTEAFF.

The V and J genes are TRBV6-6 and TRBJ2-7, with a possible D match to TRBD2 (5 bases). The CDR3 consists of 13 residues. The ends were cut back, 5 bases at V and 2 bases at J, with 10 bases in the middle. CDR1 is MNHNY and CDR2 is SVGAGI in the germline V gene (reference sequence). This chain's CDR3 is CASSQTGTYEQYF. The CDR3 nucleotides are TGTGCCAGCAGTCAGACGGGGACCTACGAGCAGTACTTC.